This T cell receptor beta chain was identified in a study of blood T cell repertoires in COVID-19. Study details: Samples came from the United States, Italy and Spain, spanning acute and convalescent COVID-19. PBMCs, B-cell-depleted T cells, or T cells were the source of the cDNA or gDNA that made up the material.

Trimming stripped 5 bases from V and 2 bases from J, with 2 bases between. This CDR3 region has 11 residues. Germline lookup yields CDR1 SGHTA and CDR2 FQGTGA. Libraries were prepared by immunoSEQ multiplex PCR; TCRdb keeps only in-frame clonotypes and omits some of them. Altogether roughly 28,000 clones are present, over 85% being singletons, with the ten largest covering around 3%. This rearrangement joins TRBV7-3 to TRBJ2-3; D call uncertain. The sequenced material came from peripheral blood. The sequence was obtained from a human donor in a cohort sampled during active COVID-19. The CDR3 DNA reads TGTGCCAGCAGCCTCACAGATACGCAGTATTTT. Protein sequence: CASSLTDTQYF.